These 25 T cell receptor beta chains originate from one sample sequenced in a study of control samples from healthy donors and cancer patients. Method: immunoSEQ multiplex PCR; TCRdb's copy keeps in-frame clones and lacks some. The sample has 90,000 to 140,000 clones, 83% seen once; the top ten hold 13%. The specimen was blood. All receptors come from a woman between 50 and 59 years old in good health.

DNA of the CDR3: TGTGCCAGCACTGTAGTTGGGGATAGGAATGAGCAGTTCTTC. Its translation is CASTVVGDRNEQFF. The J gene is TRBJ2-1, the V gene TRBV5-4; D not resolved. V gave up 6 bases and J gave up 7 bases, with 17 bases separating them. CDR1 and CDR2 (germline): SGHNT, YYREEE (reference sequence). The CDR3 has 14 residues.

The table lists this clone with a count of one. An end of the junction differs from the germline gene, which may be a read error. The chain uses TRBV7-3 and TRBJ1-6; D call uncertain. This CDR3 has 13 amino acids. The V gene's germline CDR1 is SGHTA and CDR2 FQGTGA. The CDR3 DNA sequence: TGTGCCAGCAGTTTAACCCCGGGATCCACCCTCCACTTT. Residues: CASSLTPGSTLHF.

The rearrangement joins TRBV14 to TRBJ1-1; D is uncertain. Trimming cost V 5 bases and J 4 bases, with 14 bases left between them. CDR3 size: 14 residues. Germline-derived CDR1 and CDR2 are SGHDN and FVKESK. The CDR3 DNA reads as TGTGCCAGCAGCACGGGGAGGCTTGGCACTGAAGCTTTCTTT. It translates to CASSTGRLGTEAFF.

There are a few counts of this clone. V and J are TRBV27 and TRBJ2-1; tentatively, D is TRBD2 (7 bases). The CDR3 contains 17 residues. CDR1 is MNHEY and CDR2 is SMNVEV in the germline V gene (reference sequence). V lost 7 bases and J 3 bases, leaving 22 bases between the germline ends. In DNA, the CDR3 is TGTGCCAGCACCCTCTACGGGGCGGGGGCTCTCTACAATGAGCAGTTCTTC. This encodes CASTLYGAGALYNEQFF.

This clone came up many times. This chain joins TRBV30 and TRBJ1-5; D is ambiguous. The CDR3 runs to 15 residues. Between the trimmed V and J ends, which lost 2 bases and 2 bases, there was a span of 13 bases. The germline CDR1 and CDR2 sequences are GTSNPN and SVGIG (reference sequence). Here the CDR3 reads CAWSKGSAGNQPQHF. The CDR3 DNA sequence: TGTGCCTGGAGTAAAGGGTCGGCGGGCAATCAGCCCCAGCATTTT. The variable domain in full, completed from reference TRBV30 and TRBJ1-5, reads SQTIHQWPATLVQPVGSPLSLECTVEGTSNPNLYWYRQAAGRGLQLLFYSVGIGQISSEVPQNLSASRPQDRQFILSSKKLLLSDSGFYLCAWSKGSAGNQPQHFGDGTRLSIL.

This chain joins TRBV7-2 and TRBJ2-1; a possible D gene is TRBD2 (7 bases). The V and J ends lost 5 bases and 9 bases respectively, with 20 bases between them. This CDR3 region has 15 residues. CDR1 and CDR2 from the germline V gene are SGHTA and FQGNSA. CDR3: CASSLLGGGKGEQFF. The CDR3 coding sequence is TGTGCCAGCAGCCTCCTGGGAGGGGGAAAAGGTGAGCAGTTCTTC. The full variable domain, in which reference TRBV7-2 and TRBJ2-1 provide the parts outside the CDR3, is GAGVSQSPSNKVTEKGKDVELRCDPISGHTALYWYRQSLGQGLEFLIYFQGNSAPDKSGLPSDRFSAERTGGSVSTLTIQRTQQEDSAVYLCASSLLGGGKGEQFFGPGTRLTVL.

The rearrangement uses TRBV15 and TRBJ2-3, with 8 bases matching TRBD1. CDR3 length: 16 amino acids. With V trimmed by 0 bases and J by 3 bases, 5 bases remained unmatched. Germline CDR1 LNHNV, CDR2 YYDKDF (reference sequence). DNA for the CDR3: TGTGCCACCAGCAGAGAGCGAGACAGGGGTACAGATACGCAGTATTTT. Its protein product is CATSRERDRGTDTQYF.

The chain uses TRBV30 and TRBJ2-1; D may be TRBD2 (6 bases). Trimming left V 2 bases short and J 8 bases short, with 16 bases between. Germline CDR1 reads GTSNPN; CDR2 reads SVGIG (reference sequence). This CDR3 region has 14 residues. The CDR3 sequence: CAWSTGLLAHEQFF. The DNA for the CDR3 is TGTGCCTGGAGTACGGGACTCCTTGCTCATGAGCAGTTCTTC. The full variable domain, with the rest looked up from reference TRBV30 and TRBJ2-1, is SQTIHQWPATLVQPVGSPLSLECTVEGTSNPNLYWYRQAAGRGLQLLFYSVGIGQISSEVPQNLSASRPQDRQFILSSKKLLLSDSGFYLCAWSTGLLAHEQFFGPGTRLTVL.

This chain uses TRBV10-3 with TRBJ2-5; the match to TRBD2 covers 9 bases. The CDR3 consists of 14 residues. J was trimmed by 5 bases and V by 6 bases; bases with no gene match: 7. Germline CDR1 is ENHRY and CDR2 is SYGVKD. CDR3 in amino acids: CAISAGLASETQYF. Written as DNA, the CDR3 is TGTGCCATCAGCGCGGGACTAGCTTCCGAGACCCAGTACTTC.

The chain combines TRBV15 with TRBJ2-7; 7 positions match TRBD2. Trimming cost V 0 bases and J 7 bases; bases outside gene matches: 6. CDR3 length: 14 residues. Germline loops: CDR1 LNHNV, CDR2 YYDKDF (reference sequence). The CDR3: CATSREILRGEQYF. CDR3 in DNA: TGTGCCACCAGCAGAGAAATACTGCGGGGGGAGCAGTACTTC.

The chain joins TRBV7-9 to TRBJ1-2; 12 nucleotides match TRBD1. Germline V gene lookup returns CDR1 SEHNR and CDR2 FQNEAQ (reference sequence). V shed 7 bases, J shed 4 bases, and the junction held 16 bases outside the gene matches. This CDR3 region has 18 residues. CDR3 coding DNA: TGTGCCAGCACCCCCAGCACGGGACAGGGGGCGCGCGGCTATGGCTACACCTTC. Translation: CASTPSTGQGARGYGYTF.

The chain employs TRBV7-2 and TRBJ2-5, with TRBD2 matching 10 bases. This CDR3 has 16 residues. Germline lookup yields CDR1 SGHTA and CDR2 FQGNSA. V shed 2 bases and J 3 bases; nucleotides not matched to a gene: 6. CDR3 sequence (DNA): TGTGCCAGCAGCTTACTAGCGGGAGAGGTAAAAGAGACCCAGTACTTC. Its translation: CASSLLAGEVKETQYF.

The V and J genes are TRBV5-1 and TRBJ1-2, with D uncertain. The V end lost 4 bases, the J end lost 0 bases, and 16 bases lay between the germline ends. The length of the CDR3 is 16 residues. CDR1 is SGHRS and CDR2 is YFSETQ in the germline V gene. Written as DNA, the CDR3 is TGCGCCAGCAGCGCCTCAACATCTATTGCTAACTATGGCTACACCTTC. This gives the protein CASSASTSIANYGYTF.

The chain joins TRBV5-1 to TRBJ2-2; 10 nucleotides match TRBD1. The junction had 2 bases not matched to a gene; V was cut back by 1 base and J by 5 bases. This CDR3 comprises 15 residues. Germline V gene data show CDR1 as SGHRS and CDR2 as YFSETQ. CDR3 region: CASSLRGQGTGELFF. The CDR3 DNA sequence: TGCGCCAGCAGCTTGAGGGGACAGGGGACCGGGGAGCTGTTTTTT.

V gene TRBV9 combines with J gene TRBJ2-4; a weak D match, TRBD2 (5 bases). Looked up from germline, CDR1 is SGDLS and CDR2 is YYNGEE. V gave up 3 bases and J gave up 0 bases, with 13 bases separating them. The CDR3 totals 16 residues. CDR3 in amino acids: CASSAGLVLAKNIQYF. CDR3 coding DNA: TGTGCCAGCAGCGCTGGACTGGTTTTAGCCAAAAACATTCAGTACTTC.

The chain employs TRBV4-2 and TRBJ1-2; 8 nucleotides line up with TRBD1. V trimming: 4 bases; J trimming: 6 bases; junction bases outside the gene matches: 1. CDR3 size: 12 residues. Germline values: CDR1 LGHNA, CDR2 YNFKEQ. The CDR3, as DNA: TGTGCCAGCAGCCTGACAGGGGATGGCTACACCTTC. Encoded protein: CASSLTGDGYTF.

The V and J genes are TRBV30 and TRBJ2-7; a weak D match, TRBD1 (6 bases). Germline V lookup: CDR1 GTSNPN, CDR2 SVGIG (reference sequence). The CDR3 has 16 residues. Trimming shortened V by 0 bases and J by 0 bases, and 15 bases separated the two germline ends. For the CDR3, the DNA is TGTGCCTGGAGTGTGATCGGGACACTTACCTCCTACGAGCAGTACTTC. Its protein is CAWSVIGTLTSYEQYF.

This clone was counted a single time. The chain links TRBV11-3 to TRBJ2-1; D is undetermined. This CDR3 is built from 13 residues. Germline loops: CDR1 SGHNT, CDR2 YENEEA. V shed 5 bases and J shed 5 bases, with 10 bases lying between them. CDR3 region: CASSMGSNNEQFF. The CDR3 region has the DNA TGTGCCAGCAGCATGGGATCTAACAATGAGCAGTTCTTC.

The chain couples TRBV10-3 to TRBJ1-1; D remains unclear. CDR3 size: 13 residues. V was shortened by 1 base and J by 10 bases, with 13 bases between the two germline ends. Germline V lookup: CDR1 ENHRY, CDR2 SYGVKD. The CDR3 here is CAISEFTTGSAFF. CDR3 nucleotides: TGTGCCATCAGTGAGTTCACGACCGGGTCAGCTTTCTTT.

CDR3 coding DNA: TGTGCCAGTAGTATTGCGCCTTCCGGGACGGAAAATGAAAAACTGTTTTTT. It is translated as CASSIAPSGTENEKLFF. This chain links TRBV19 with TRBJ1-4; possible D gene TRBD1, 5 bases. Germline assignment: CDR1 LNHDA and CDR2 SQIVND (reference sequence). The CDR3 is 17 residues long. V was clipped by 3 bases and J by 5 bases, with 19 bases between them. Full variable domain (outside the CDR3, taken from reference TRBV19 and TRBJ1-4): DGGITQSPKYLFRKEGQNVTLSCEQNLNHDAMYWYRQDPGQGLRLIYYSQIVNDFQKGDIAEGYSVSREKKESFPLTVTSAQKNPTAFYLCASSIAPSGTENEKLFFGSGTQLSVL.

This clone showed up just once. The chain carries TRBV30 and TRBJ2-3; TRBD1 matches at 10 bases. The CDR3 has 14 amino acids. J gave up 0 bases and V 8 bases, and 5 bases lay outside the gene matches. CDR1 is GTSNPN and CDR2 is SVGIG in the germline V gene (reference sequence). CDR3 coding DNA: TGTGCCGGATCGACAGGGGGCAGCACAGATACGCAGTATTTT. It encodes CAGSTGGSTDTQYF.

V and J are TRBV6-6 and TRBJ1-4; 7 nucleotides align to TRBD1. The CDR3 has 14 amino acids. CDR1 is MNHNY and CDR2 is SVGAGI in the germline V gene (reference sequence). J lost 5 bases, V lost 7 bases, and 7 bases had no gene match. For the CDR3, the DNA is TGTGCCAGCATCGCTGGGACAGTCAATGAAAAACTGTTTTTT. Amino acids: CASIAGTVNEKLFF.

The rearrangement links TRBV19 to TRBJ2-2; D may be TRBD1 (6 bases). Germline CDR1 reads LNHDA; CDR2 reads SQIVND (reference sequence). This CDR3 is 15 amino acids long. V lost 10 bases and J lost 2, with 17 bases in between. The CDR3 loop reads CATKYRVGNTGELFF. CDR3 sequence (DNA): TGTGCCACTAAATACAGGGTCGGTAACACCGGGGAGCTGTTTTTT. The full variable domain, in which reference TRBV19 and TRBJ2-2 provide the parts outside the CDR3, is DGGITQSPKYLFRKEGQNVTLSCEQNLNHDAMYWYRQDPGQGLRLIYYSQIVNDFQKGDIAEGYSVSREKKESFPLTVTSAQKNPTAFYLCATKYRVGNTGELFFGEGSRLTVL.

In its sample, this clone was seen many times. The chain couples TRBV7-2 to TRBJ1-2, with 10 bases that match TRBD1. The CDR3 is 14 residues long. Trimming removed 8 bases from V and 2 bases from J; junction bases left unmatched: 5. CDR1 is SGHTA and CDR2 is FQGNSA in the germline V gene. The CDR3 protein is CASGSTGGNYGYTF. CDR3 sequence (DNA): TGTGCCAGCGGTTCGACAGGGGGCAACTATGGCTACACCTTC.

This chain joins TRBV7-2 and TRBJ2-7; TRBD2 matches at 9 bases. CDR1 is SGHTA and CDR2 is FQGNSA in the germline V gene. V lost 1 base and J lost 7; bases outside the gene matches: 8. The CDR3 covers 15 residues. CDR3 bases: TGTGCCAGCAGCTTAGTTCTTAGCGGGAGCAGAGAGCAGTACTTC. Translating gives CASSLVLSGSREQYF.